This T cell receptor beta chain is drawn from a study of shared clonotypes between healthy human individuals. Trimming cost V 5 bases and J 6 bases, with 20 bases left between them. Germline lookup yields CDR1 MDHEN and CDR2 SYDVKM. The CDR3 has 16 amino acids. The table came from immunoSEQ multiplex PCR; TCRdb's copy has only in-frame clones and leaves some out. This sample carries about 610,000 clones, around 97% of them seen once, and the ten largest clones take 0.045% to 0.07%. Sequences were obtained from naive CD4+ T cells sorted from blood. Subset in this sample: CD45RA+ positively selected. The rearrangement links TRBV28 to TRBJ2-1; D might be TRBD2 (6 bases). The receptor was derived from a woman in her twenties or thirties in good health. CDR3 amino acids: CASSPLRLGNVNEQFF. CDR3 DNA: TGTGCCAGCAGTCCACTCCGACTAGGAAATGTCAATGAGCAGTTCTTC.